A single sample is the source of the 9 T cell receptor beta chains below, sequenced in a study of blood T cell repertoires in COVID-19. Method: immunoSEQ multiplex PCR; TCRdb's copy keeps in-frame clones and lacks some. The sample lists 87,000 or so clones, roughly 80% occurring once. The sequenced material came from peripheral blood. The origin of the receptors is a woman aged 80 or over with active or convalescent COVID-19.

The gene calls are TRBV6-2 or TRBV6-3 and TRBJ2-3; 8 nucleotides agree with TRBD2. Germline V gene lookup returns CDR1 MNHEY and CDR2 SVGEGT. J was trimmed by 2 bases and V by 4 bases; bases with no gene match: 8. The CDR3 consists of 16 residues. In DNA, the CDR3 is TGTGCCAGCAGTTCCCCCGGGGGGGGATCCACAGATACGCAGTATTTT. The encoded protein is CASSSPGGGSTDTQYF.

In its sample, this clone was seen once. J is TRBJ1-1 and V is TRBV4-2, with unresolved D. Germline CDR1 LGHNA, CDR2 YNFKEQ. The CDR3 is made up of 13 amino acids. V was cut by 5 bases and J by 1 base, with 8 bases left in between. The CDR3, as DNA: TGTGCCAGCAGCTACCAGAAGAACACTGAAGCTTTCTTT. Translated, it gives CASSYQKNTEAFF.

The genes are TRBV27 and TRBJ2-1, with 12 bases aligning to TRBD2. The CDR3 contains 16 residues. V shed 3 bases, J shed 6 bases, and the junction held 6 bases outside the gene matches. Per the germline V gene, CDR1 is MNHEY and CDR2 is SMNVEV (reference sequence). For the CDR3, the DNA is TGTGCCAGCAGTTTCCCTAGCGGGGGGGCTTTCAATGAGCAGTTCTTC. It codes for CASSFPSGGAFNEQFF.

V usage is TRBV12-3 or TRBV12-4 and J usage is TRBJ2-7, with 10 bases that match TRBD1. The CDR3 length is 13 residues. V lost 4 bases to trimming and J lost 6 bases; unmatched junction nucleotides: 3. The CDR3 is CASSSGTGVEQYF. The CDR3 DNA reads TGTGCCAGCAGTTCGGGGACAGGGGTCGAGCAGTACTTC.

V gene TRBV7-9 combines with J gene TRBJ1-2; a possible D gene is TRBD1 (5 bases). CDR3 length: 13 amino acids. Deletions cut 1 base from V and 3 bases from J, with 6 bases between. The V gene's germline CDR1 is SEHNR and CDR2 FQNEAQ (reference sequence). DNA of the CDR3: TGTGCCAGCAGCTTAGAGACAGACTATGGCTACACCTTC. Translated, it gives CASSLETDYGYTF.

This sequence joins TRBV14 and TRBJ1-1; D gene ambiguous. V lost 1 base and J lost 5, with 17 bases in between. Per germline, CDR1 SGHDN and CDR2 FVKESK. CDR3 length: 16 amino acids. This CDR3 reads CASSQVGGWGGTEAFF. DNA for the CDR3: TGTGCCAGCAGCCAAGTGGGCGGTTGGGGAGGTACTGAAGCTTTCTTT.

This clone was seen just once. The rearrangement links TRBV19 to TRBJ2-3, with 7 bases lining up with TRBD1. V was clipped by 4 bases and J by 1 base; unmatched bases: 8. The germline CDR1 and CDR2 sequences are LNHDA and SQIVND (reference sequence). CDR3 length: 16 amino acids. CDR3 nucleotide sequence: TGTGCCAGTAGTAAATTAGCGACAGGGCGCACAGATACGCAGTATTTT. Translated, it gives CASSKLATGRTDTQYF. The variable domain in full, with the rest retrieved from reference TRBV19 and TRBJ2-3, is DGGITQSPKYLFRKEGQNVTLSCEQNLNHDAMYWYRQDPGQGLRLIYYSQIVNDFQKGDIAEGYSVSREKKESFPLTVTSAQKNPTAFYLCASSKLATGRTDTQYFGPGTRLTVL.

The chain couples TRBV5-6 to TRBJ1-2; D is uncertain. This CDR3 comprises 12 residues. The V end was cut by 4 bases, the J end by 4 bases, with 8 bases between. Germline values: CDR1 SGHDT, CDR2 YYEEEE. The CDR3 here is CASSLRSYGYTF. DNA for the CDR3: TGTGCCAGCAGCCTAAGATCCTATGGCTACACCTTC.

The chain uses TRBV5-1 and TRBJ2-3, with 9 bases that match TRBD2. V lost 7 bases to trimming and J lost 5 bases; unmatched junction nucleotides: 17. The CDR3 is made up of 17 amino acids. CDR1 is SGHRS and CDR2 is YFSETQ in the germline V gene. The CDR3 reads CASRRVLGGGARDTQYF. The CDR3 coding sequence is TGCGCCAGCCGGAGGGTGCTCGGCGGGGGGGCCCGAGATACGCAGTATTTT.